The next 20 T cell receptor beta chains were all read from a single sample in a study of identical twins. Via MiXCR, TCRdb re-called the 5' RACE reads, giving one row per CDR3 protein. This sample has about 690,000 distinct CDR3 sequences, with roughly 6% found just once. The specimen was naive T cells sorted from blood. These receptors were collected from a man aged 18 to 29 in good health.

This clonotype was seen at least ten times. The rearrangement joins TRBV5-6 to TRBJ2-2; D remains ambiguous. The CDR3 is 18 amino acids. Germline V gene sequence: CDR1 SGHDT, CDR2 YYEEEE. V was shortened by 2 bases and J by 0 bases, with 17 bases between the two germline ends. In DNA form, the CDR3 reads TGTGCCAGCAGCTTATTGTTCCCAGATATCACGAACACCGGGGAGCTGTTTTTT. It translates to CASSLLFPDITNTGELFF.

The J gene is TRBJ2-5, the V gene TRBV2, with 8 bases identical to TRBD1. The J segment lost 1 base and the V segment lost 3 bases, leaving 4 bases of the junction unmatched. The CDR3 is 15 residues long. In germline, CDR1 is SNHLY, CDR2 FYNNEI. In DNA, the CDR3 is TGTGCCAGCAGTGACCAGGGGGCGCGCCAAGAGACCCAGTACTTC. Its protein is CASSDQGARQETQYF.

This clonotype has more than one count but fewer than ten. The chain recombines TRBV14 with TRBJ2-3; 9 nucleotides agree with TRBD2. The germline V gene has CDR1 SGHDN and CDR2 FVKESK. With V trimmed by 8 bases and J by 4 bases, 13 bases remained unmatched. The CDR3 is made up of 16 amino acids. CDR3 coding DNA: TGTGCCAGCGGGAAACTGAGCGGGAGGATGGCAGATACGCAGTATTTT. This gives the protein CASGKLSGRMADTQYF. Together with reference TRBV14 and TRBJ2-3, the CDR3 gives the full variable domain: EAGVTQFPSHSVIEKGQTVTLRCDPISGHDNLYWYRRVMGKEIKFLLHFVKESKQDESGMPNNRFLAERTGGTYSTLKVQPAELEDSGVYFCASGKLSGRMADTQYFGPGTRLTVL.

This clonotype was detected a few times. The chain has TRBV25-1 and TRBJ2-3; a possible D gene is TRBD2 (6 bases). The germline V gene has CDR1 MGHDK and CDR2 SYGVNS. This CDR3 is built from 16 residues. V was clipped by 1 base and J by 3 bases, with 14 bases between them. The CDR3 sequence is CASSEWSGGRTDTQYF. Here the CDR3 DNA reads TGTGCCAGCAGTGAATGGTCCGGGGGACGGACAGATACGCAGTATTTT.

There are a few counts of this clonotype. The rearrangement uses TRBV5-1 and TRBJ2-1, with D possibly matching TRBD2 (6 bases). With 0 bases removed from V and 5 bases from J, the gap between germline ends came to 12 bases. CDR1 is SGHRS and CDR2 is YFSETQ in the germline V gene. The CDR3 covers 15 residues. The CDR3: CASSLEASVHNEQFF. The CDR3 DNA reads TGCGCCAGCAGCTTGGAGGCTAGCGTACACAATGAGCAGTTCTTC.

The count of this clonotype is one. The rearrangement joins TRBV6-6 to TRBJ2-5; 8 nucleotides line up with TRBD1. V lost 6 bases, J lost 8 bases, and 8 bases stayed unmatched. The CDR3 is 13 residues long. Germline CDR1 and CDR2: MNHNY and SVGAGI (reference sequence). Written as DNA, the CDR3 is TGTGCCAGCAGCCCCAGGGGGCCTACAACCCAGTACTTC. Protein sequence: CASSPRGPTTQYF.

V is TRBV9 and J is TRBJ1-6; D unclear. V lost 0 bases and J 5 bases, leaving 9 bases between the germline ends. The CDR3 contains 15 residues. Per germline, CDR1 SGDLS and CDR2 YYNGEE. CDR3 nucleotides: TGTGCCAGCAGCGTAGATGGACGGCATAATTCACCCCTCCACTTT. Translating gives CASSVDGRHNSPLHF.

This clonotype was recorded a few times. The V gene is TRBV4-3, the J gene TRBJ2-2; D could derive from TRBD1 or TRBD2 (5 bases each). Germline V CDR1 and CDR2: LGHNA, YSLEER. Deletions cut 3 bases from V and 6 bases from J, with 20 bases between. The CDR3 runs to 17 residues. The CDR3: CASSHARGTPGSGELFF. The CDR3, as DNA: TGCGCCAGCAGCCACGCCCGGGGCACCCCAGGGTCCGGGGAGCTGTTTTTT.

This clonotype appeared a few times. The chain is built from TRBV30 and TRBJ2-7, with TRBD2 as a possible D gene (6 bases). V was shortened by 2 bases and J by 1 base, with 12 bases between the two germline ends. Germline CDR1 is GTSNPN and CDR2 is SVGIG (reference sequence). The CDR3 length is 14 residues. The CDR3 bases are TGTGCCTGGAGTACCGGGACTGGATCCTACGAGCAGTACTTC. This sequence encodes CAWSTGTGSYEQYF.

This clonotype was recorded many times. The chain combines TRBV3-1 with TRBJ2-1; D is possibly TRBD1 (6 bases). Looked up from germline, CDR1 is LGHDT and CDR2 is YNNKEL (reference sequence). This CDR3 region has 17 residues. The V gene lost 0 bases and the J gene lost 4 bases, with 16 bases spanning the gap. This chain's CDR3 is CASSQEVWQGHYNEQFF. In DNA form, the CDR3 reads TGTGCCAGCAGCCAAGAGGTTTGGCAGGGGCATTACAATGAGCAGTTCTTC.

CDR3 amino acids: CASSLTPRPEKLFF. For the CDR3, the DNA is TGTGCCAGCAGTCTAACCCCCAGGCCTGAAAAACTGTTTTTT. The J gene is TRBJ1-4, the V gene TRBV27; no reliable D call. The length of the CDR3 is 14 residues. Germline lookup yields CDR1 MNHEY and CDR2 SMNVEV (reference sequence). Trimming removed 5 bases at V and 7 bases at J, with 14 bases between.

The rearrangement uses TRBV10-3 and TRBJ2-6; 9 bases map to TRBD1. After removal of 2 bases from V and 0 bases from J, the junction contained 2 bases not matched to a gene. CDR3 size: 17 residues. Germline-derived CDR1 and CDR2 are ENHRY and SYGVKD. CDR3 DNA sequence: TGTGCCATCAGTGAGACGACAGGGGGCTCTGGGGCCAACGTCCTGACTTTC. Translated, it gives CAISETTGGSGANVLTF.

In its sample, this clonotype was seen a few times. The rearrangement links TRBV7-9 to TRBJ1-6; 10 bases map to TRBD1. The germline V gene encodes CDR1 SEHNR and CDR2 FQNEAQ (reference sequence). The J segment lost 10 bases and the V segment lost 1 base, leaving 10 bases of the junction unmatched. The CDR3 covers 17 residues. The CDR3 sequence: CASSLVSRDRGLSPLHF. The DNA for the CDR3 is TGTGCCAGCAGCTTAGTTTCGCGCGACAGGGGGCTATCACCCCTCCACTTT.

This clonotype occurred a few times. The chain links TRBV7-2 to TRBJ2-1, with TRBD2 matching 7 bases. Germline CDR1 SGHTA, CDR2 FQGNSA. The CDR3 loop spans 15 amino acids. With 2 bases clipped from V and 5 bases from J, the junction kept 6 bases outside the gene matches. The CDR3 spells CASSLRIAGHNEQFF. The CDR3 DNA follows: TGTGCCAGCAGCTTAAGAATAGCGGGTCACAATGAGCAGTTCTTC. Drawing the rest from reference TRBV7-2 and TRBJ2-1, the complete variable domain is GAGVSQSPSNKVTEKGKDVELRCDPISGHTALYWYRQSLGQGLEFLIYFQGNSAPDKSGLPSDRFSAERTGGSVSTLTIQRTQQEDSAVYLCASSLRIAGHNEQFFGPGTRLTVL.

The chain links TRBV18 to TRBJ2-1, with 9 positions matching TRBD2. After removal of 3 bases from V and 8 bases from J, the junction contained 8 bases not matched to a gene. In germline, CDR1 is KGHSH, CDR2 LQKENI. The CDR3 is 15 amino acids. The CDR3 sequence is CASSPPAGGPYEQFF. The CDR3 DNA reads as TGTGCCAGCTCACCCCCTGCGGGAGGGCCCTATGAGCAGTTCTTC.

This clonotype was recorded at least ten times. Here the CDR3 reads CASSQEGSGGIYNEQFF. CDR3 in DNA: TGCGCCAGCAGCCAAGAAGGGTCCGGCGGGATCTACAATGAGCAGTTCTTC. The chain links TRBV4-1 to TRBJ2-1; tentative D call: TRBD2 (6 bases). Trimming removed 0 bases from V and 3 bases from J, with 15 bases in between. The germline CDR1 and CDR2 sequences are MGHRA and YSYEKL. This CDR3 has 17 amino acids.

This clonotype was seen ten or more times. The chain recombines TRBV27 with TRBJ2-1, with D perhaps TRBD2 (6 bases). The CDR3 is 16 residues long. Trimming removed 1 base from V and 0 bases from J, with 10 bases in between. CDR1 MNHEY and CDR2 SMNVEV come from the germline V gene (reference sequence). The CDR3 region has the DNA TGTGCCAGCAGTTTATTGGAGGGTTCCTCCTACAATGAGCAGTTCTTC. Protein sequence: CASSLLEGSSYNEQFF.

This clonotype was detected a few times. V and J are TRBV19 and TRBJ1-1; D is ambiguous. V was shortened by 2 bases and J by 5 bases, with 9 bases between the two germline ends. Germline CDR1 reads LNHDA; CDR2 reads SQIVND (reference sequence). CDR3 length: 13 amino acids. CDR3 residues: CASSILKGTEAFF. CDR3 coding DNA: TGTGCCAGTAGTATACTGAAAGGGACTGAAGCTTTCTTT.

This clonotype was detected many times. This sequence joins TRBV9 and TRBJ2-1; D remains ambiguous. The germline gives CDR1 SGDLS, CDR2 YYNGEE. V lost 0 bases to trimming and J lost 5 bases, with 9 bases between them. The CDR3 totals 14 residues. The CDR3 loop is CASSVVVGNNEQFF. The CDR3 nucleotides are TGTGCCAGCAGCGTAGTGGTGGGAAACAATGAGCAGTTCTTC.

This clonotype was seen ten or more times. The rearrangement joins TRBV29-1 to TRBJ2-1, with D hard to call. The CDR3 length is 12 residues. CDR1 and CDR2 (germline): SQVTM, ANQGSEA. Between the trimmed V and J ends, which lost 2 bases and 5 bases, there was a span of 7 bases. As DNA, the CDR3 is TGCAGCGTTGAAAGAGGAAACAATGAGCAGTTCTTC. Translated, it gives CSVERGNNEQFF.